One T cell receptor (beta chain) is described in this entry. Its antigen is as yet unknown. The data were obtained in a study of T cells in localized non-small cell lung cancer. Points from the study as a whole: It was uninvolved adjacent lung that showed the highest T cell clonality, exceeding tumor. Appearances in adjacent lung were noted for a median 57 of the top 100 tumor clones. A raised T cell density in blood coincided with lengthier overall survival.

Profiled with immunoSEQ multiplex PCR; TCRdb holds only in-frame clones, not every one. This table has over 25,000 clones, 80% to 95% appearing once. The sequencing used peripheral blood, collected before any cancer treatment. The TCR sequence derives from a female donor at least 60 years old with stage I lung adenocarcinoma.

The CDR3 DNA reads as TGTGCCAGCAGCTTAAAGGGCTGGGGCTCTGGAAACACCATATATTTT. It codes for CASSLKGWGSGNTIYF. The rearrangement uses TRBV11-2 and TRBJ1-3; D is uncertain. Germline loops: CDR1 SGHAT, CDR2 FQNNGV. The V end was cut by 2 bases, the J end by 0 bases, with 11 bases between. The CDR3 loop spans 16 amino acids.